A selection of T cell receptor beta chains follows, all from one sample in a study of T-cell reconstitution after alpha-beta-depleted transplantation in children. TCRdb re-analysed the PCR reads in MiXCR, keeping a single row per CDR3 protein. The sample includes fewer than 750,000 distinct CDR3 sequences, 25% to 30% of them seen just once. The sequencing here drew on PBMCs, taken before TCRalphabeta/CD19-depleted stem cell transplant. The source of these receptors is a boy younger than two with Wiskott-Aldrich syndrome, due to receive a stem cell transplant. Each CDR3 is given with its conserved first and last residue. A D gene is named only where the DNA matches it firmly. Clone size is not always given. Where it is, it says once, few, many or a class for expanded clones.

d_gene: NA; j_gene: TRBJ2-4; abundance: NA; v_gene: TRBV3-1; CDR3nt: TGTGCCAGCAGCCAAGATCCAGGGACAAACATTCAGTACTTC; CDR3aa: CASSQDPGTNIQYF
d_gene: NA; j_gene: TRBJ2-3; abundance: once; v_gene: TRBV20-1; CDR3nt: TGCAGTGCCCCCAACAGTGACCTTAGCACAGATACGCAGTATTTT; CDR3aa: CSAPNSDLSTDTQYF
d_gene: NA; j_gene: TRBJ1-2; abundance: few; v_gene: TRBV12-3/TRBV12-4; CDR3nt: TGTGCCAGCTCGAGTGGGGGCTCTCCCTATGGCTACACCTTC; CDR3aa: CASSSGGSPYGYTF
d_gene: TRBD1; j_gene: TRBJ1-4; abundance: few; v_gene: TRBV5-5; CDR3nt: TGTGCCAGCAGCTTACTTTTTTCAGGGGGAGGTGAGCTGTTTTTT; CDR3aa: CASSLLFSGGGELFF
d_gene: NA; j_gene: TRBJ1-1; abundance: few; v_gene: TRBV5-1; CDR3nt: TGCGCCAGCAGCCCTGGCCCGGGGCGCCCTGAAGCTTTCTTT; CDR3aa: CASSPGPGRPEAFF
d_gene: NA; j_gene: TRBJ1-1; abundance: NA; v_gene: TRBV12-3/TRBV12-4; CDR3nt: TGTGCCAGCAGCCATCGATTTAGGGGAATTATGAACACTGAAGCTTTCTTT; CDR3aa: CASSHRFRGIMNTEAFF
d_gene: NA; j_gene: TRBJ2-7; abundance: NA; v_gene: TRBV29-1; CDR3nt: TGCAGCGTTGAGAAGGGAGTCGGGCAGTACTTC; CDR3aa: CSVEKGVGQYF
d_gene: NA; j_gene: TRBJ2-2; abundance: NA; v_gene: TRBV5-1; CDR3nt: TGCGCCAGCAGCTTCACAGGGAGGACCGGGGAGCTGTTTTTT; CDR3aa: CASSFTGRTGELFF
d_gene: TRBD2; j_gene: TRBJ2-2; abundance: NA; v_gene: TRBV7-3; CDR3nt: TGTGCCAGCAGCATGGCCTCGGGGGGGAACACCGGGGAGCTGTTTTTT; CDR3aa: CASSMASGGNTGELFF
d_gene: NA; j_gene: TRBJ2-3; abundance: NA; v_gene: TRBV28; CDR3nt: TGTGCCAGCAGGAACGAGGGAATTTACACAGATACGCAGTATTTT; CDR3aa: CASRNEGIYTDTQYF
d_gene: NA; j_gene: TRBJ2-1; abundance: few; v_gene: TRBV6-2/TRBV6-3; CDR3nt: TGTGCCAGCAGTTACTCAGACTACTCCAATGAGCAGTTCTTC; CDR3aa: CASSYSDYSNEQFF
d_gene: NA; j_gene: TRBJ2-1; abundance: many; v_gene: TRBV6-1; CDR3nt: TGTGCCAGCAGCCCGAGGACAGTTTTATCCTTTTACAATGAGCAGTTCTTC; CDR3aa: CASSPRTVLSFYNEQFF
d_gene: NA; j_gene: TRBJ1-6; abundance: NA; v_gene: TRBV15; CDR3nt: TGTGCCACCAGCAGAGTGGGGGCCGGGCGGGGTTCACCCCTCCACTTT; CDR3aa: CATSRVGAGRGSPLHF
d_gene: TRBD2; j_gene: TRBJ2-3; abundance: few; v_gene: TRBV20-1; CDR3nt: TGCAGTGCTAGTTGGGGACTAGCGGGGATCACAGATACGCAGTATTTT; CDR3aa: CSASWGLAGITDTQYF
d_gene: NA; j_gene: TRBJ2-7; abundance: NA; v_gene: TRBV15; CDR3nt: TGTGCCACCAGCAGAGTAGGTGGCGCCTACGAGCAGTACTTC; CDR3aa: CATSRVGGAYEQYF
d_gene: TRBD1; j_gene: TRBJ1-5; abundance: NA; v_gene: TRBV30; CDR3nt: TGTGCCTGGAGCACCGGGACAGGGGTCAATCAGCCCCAGCATTTT; CDR3aa: CAWSTGTGVNQPQHF
d_gene: NA; j_gene: TRBJ1-1; abundance: few; v_gene: TRBV29-1; CDR3nt: TGCAGCGGGACCGGGCTCAACAATGGGTACACTGAAGCTTTCTTT; CDR3aa: CSGTGLNNGYTEAFF
d_gene: NA; j_gene: TRBJ2-3; abundance: few; v_gene: TRBV20-1; CDR3nt: TGCAGTGCTAGTAATCTTCGGGGGAGGACAGATACGCAGTATTTT; CDR3aa: CSASNLRGRTDTQYF
d_gene: NA; j_gene: TRBJ2-1; abundance: few; v_gene: TRBV14; CDR3nt: TGTGCCAGCAGCCAAGAGGTCGCGTACAGGAATGAGCAGTTCTTC; CDR3aa: CASSQEVAYRNEQFF
d_gene: NA; j_gene: TRBJ2-1; abundance: NA; v_gene: TRBV18; CDR3nt: TGTGCCAGCTCACCGCTTTTGGCAGCCCACAATGAGCAGTTCTTC; CDR3aa: CASSPLLAAHNEQFF
d_gene: TRBD2; j_gene: TRBJ2-1; abundance: few; v_gene: TRBV14; CDR3nt: TGTGCCAGCAGCCAAGAGTTAGCGGGAGAACATTACAATGAGCAGTTCTTC; CDR3aa: CASSQELAGEHYNEQFF